The rows below give T cell receptor beta chains drawn from one sample of a study of T cells in Graves' hyperthyroidism and ophthalmopathy. TCRdb re-called the multiplex PCR reads through MiXCR, storing one row per CDR3 protein. The sample lists about 640,000 distinct CDR3 sequences; roughly 46% were seen once. The specimen was peripheral blood or thyroid tissue (not recorded which). These TCRs come from an adult man with Graves' disease, either hyperthyroidism or ophthalmopathy (not recorded which). CDR3s include the opening cysteine and the closing phenylalanine or tryptophan. D genes are given only for firm matches. The size entry is marked missing in some rows and otherwise reads once, few, many or a size class.

>TRBD1|TRBV20-1|few|TRBJ1-1
CSARDQTGGGLGTEAFF
TGCAGTGCTAGAGATCAGACAGGGGGCGGTCTGGGCACTGAAGCTTTCTTT
>-|TRBV12-3/TRBV12-4|many|TRBJ1-2
CASSATGYRGYGYTF
TGTGCCAGCAGCGCAACAGGGTATAGAGGCTATGGCTACACCTTC
>-|TRBV11-2|few|TRBJ1-3
CASSLGGGRSGNTIYF
TGTGCCAGCAGCTTAGGTGGGGGACGCTCTGGAAACACCATATATTTT
>-|TRBV7-8|-|TRBJ2-7
CASSRQDVSSYEQYF
TGTGCCAGCAGCCGCCAGGATGTTAGCTCCTACGAGCAGTACTTC
>-|TRBV20-1|few|TRBJ1-2
CSAPGLLTELNYGYTF
TGCAGTGCCCCCGGATTACTGACAGAATTGAACTATGGCTACACCTTC
>-|TRBV19|many|TRBJ2-7
CASSIGSTEQYF
TGTGCCAGTAGTATAGGGAGTACCGAGCAGTACTTC
>-|TRBV29-1|many|TRBJ1-2
CSVEEGILGYTF
TGCAGCGTTGAAGAAGGCATATTGGGCTACACCTTC
>TRBD1|TRBV7-9|-|TRBJ1-1
CASSLVIQGAMNTEAFF
TGTGCCAGCAGCTTAGTAATACAGGGGGCCATGAACACTGAAGCTTTCTTT
>-|TRBV5-1|-|TRBJ1-3
CASSLEARSSGNTIYF
TGCGCCAGCAGCTTGGAGGCACGCAGCTCTGGAAACACCATATATTTT
>-|TRBV7-9|-|TRBJ1-2
CASSLGQDNYGYTF
TGTGCCAGCAGCTTAGGACAGGATAACTATGGCTACACCTTC
>-|TRBV29-1|-|TRBJ1-4
CSPTRISNEKLFF
TGCAGCCCGACCAGGATAAGTAATGAAAAACTGTTTTTT
>-|TRBV7-9|-|TRBJ1-1
CASSQAGDTEAFF
TGTGCCAGCAGCCAAGCGGGGGACACTGAAGCTTTCTTT
>-|TRBV29-1|few|TRBJ1-4
CSVEDFGRNEKLFF
TGCAGCGTTGAAGATTTCGGCCGAAATGAAAAACTGTTTTTT
>TRBD1|TRBV5-1|-|TRBJ2-7
CASSFRDRGPLFLDYEQYF
TGCGCCAGCAGCTTCCGGGACAGGGGGCCGCTTTTCCTTGACTACGAGCAGTACTTC
>-|TRBV5-1|-|TRBJ1-3
CASSRDRMDENTIYF
TGTGCCAGCAGCCGGGACCGTATGGATGAAAACACCATATATTTT
>-|TRBV10-2|few|TRBJ1-1
CASSESTIEAFF
TGCGCCAGCAGTGAGTCTACCATTGAAGCTTTCTTT
>TRBD2|TRBV11-1|-|TRBJ2-7
CASTTGRAGNENEQYF
TGTGCCAGCACCACGGGGCGAGCGGGAAATGAGAACGAGCAGTACTTC
>TRBD1|TRBV2|-|TRBJ1-1
CASSSRDSGLNTEAFF
TGTGCCAGCAGTTCCCGGGACAGCGGACTGAACACTGAAGCTTTCTTT
>TRBD1|TRBV20-1|once|TRBJ1-2
CSESRQGGGYTF
TGCAGTGAGTCCAGACAGGGTGGTGGCTACACCTTC
>TRBD1|TRBV2|-|TRBJ2-7
CASSVQTGGYEQYF
TGTGCCAGCAGTGTACAGACAGGGGGCTACGAGCAGTACTTC
>TRBD1|TRBV2|many|TRBJ1-2
CASSVTGTSGYTF
TGTGCCAGCAGTGTGACAGGGACTTCTGGCTACACCTTC
>-|TRBV7-9|-|TRBJ2-2
CASSPQGDVHGQLFF
TGTGCCAGCAGCCCTCAGGGAGACGTCCACGGGCAGCTGTTTTTT
>TRBD1|TRBV6-9|-|TRBJ1-1
CASRRDRVETEAFF
TGTGCCAGCAGAAGGGACAGGGTGGAGACTGAAGCTTTCTTT
>TRBD1|TRBV7-2|-|TRBJ2-5
CASSRQGDSQYF
TGTGCCAGCAGCCGCCAAGGGGACAGTCAGTACTTC
>-|TRBV20-1|-|TRBJ1-5
CSARGGMGSNQHF
TGCAGTGCTAGGGGCGGAATGGGGAGCAATCAGCATTTT
>-|TRBV29-1|-|TRBJ1-3
CSVRDGRYGNTIYF
TGCAGCGTTAGGGACGGCCGCTATGGAAACACCATATATTTT
>-|TRBV7-2|-|TRBJ1-5
CASSSRLAGGQETQHF
TGTGCCAGCAGCTCCAGACTAGCGGGAGGCCAAGAGACCCAGCATTTT
>-|TRBV10-3|-|TRBJ1-3
CAISTGTTGNTIYF
TGTGCCATCAGTACAGGGACAACTGGAAACACCATATATTTT